The 2 T cell receptor beta chains below all came from one sample that was sequenced in a study of blood T cells in healthy people across ages. A second PCR of roughly 7 to 11 cycles used a sample-barcoded 5' primer and a J-beta primer mix. MiXCR, applied by TCRdb to the 5' RACE reads, yields one record per CDR3 protein. The sample holds 550,000 to 700,000 distinct CDR3 sequences, 27% seen once. The sequenced sample was blood. These receptors all stem from a woman in her 70s in good health.

This clonotype appeared many times. This sequence joins TRBV7-2 and TRBJ2-7, with a weak D call TRBD2 (7 bases). The CDR3 extends over 15 amino acids. Deletions cut 1 base from V and 0 bases from J, with 10 bases between. Germline CDR1 reads SGHTA; CDR2 reads FQGNSA. The CDR3 DNA sequence: TGTGCCAGCAGCTTAGAGGGGGGGGACTCCTACGAGCAGTACTTC. Encoded protein: CASSLEGGDSYEQYF.

The chain combines TRBV25-1 with TRBJ1-4; tentative D call: TRBD1 (5 bases). The V and J ends lost 1 base and 0 bases respectively, with 18 bases between them. This CDR3 is built from 19 residues. Germline V gene lookup returns CDR1 MGHDK and CDR2 SYGVNS. The CDR3 nucleotides read TGTGCCAGCAGTGAATTCGTGGGACGGAGGCCCGCAACTAATGAAAAACTGTTTTTT. This gives the protein CASSEFVGRRPATNEKLFF.